This TCR beta chain was sequenced during a study of CD8 T cells in ankylosing spondylitis. Findings and caveats of the study: What seemed typical of ankylosing spondylitis blood was a TCR beta motif built from about 8 highly homologous variants.

V lost 0 bases to trimming and J lost 2 bases, with 12 bases between them. CDR1 SGHDT and CDR2 YYEEEE come from the germline V gene. This CDR3 contains 15 residues. Each CDR3 protein is one row after TCRdb ran MiXCR on the 5' RACE reads. The profile shows about 420,000 distinct CDR3 sequences, around 20% of them singletons. The sample holds one count of this clonotype. What it binds is unknown. Sequencing input: blood, either unsorted or a sorted T cell fraction (not recorded which). The chain couples TRBV5-6 to TRBJ2-7; D perhaps matches TRBD2 (6 bases). The origin of this receptor is a male donor with ankylosing spondylitis. The CDR3 is CASSLGDSWAYEQYF. CDR3 bases: TGTGCCAGCAGCTTGGGGGACTCTTGGGCCTACGAGCAGTACTTC.